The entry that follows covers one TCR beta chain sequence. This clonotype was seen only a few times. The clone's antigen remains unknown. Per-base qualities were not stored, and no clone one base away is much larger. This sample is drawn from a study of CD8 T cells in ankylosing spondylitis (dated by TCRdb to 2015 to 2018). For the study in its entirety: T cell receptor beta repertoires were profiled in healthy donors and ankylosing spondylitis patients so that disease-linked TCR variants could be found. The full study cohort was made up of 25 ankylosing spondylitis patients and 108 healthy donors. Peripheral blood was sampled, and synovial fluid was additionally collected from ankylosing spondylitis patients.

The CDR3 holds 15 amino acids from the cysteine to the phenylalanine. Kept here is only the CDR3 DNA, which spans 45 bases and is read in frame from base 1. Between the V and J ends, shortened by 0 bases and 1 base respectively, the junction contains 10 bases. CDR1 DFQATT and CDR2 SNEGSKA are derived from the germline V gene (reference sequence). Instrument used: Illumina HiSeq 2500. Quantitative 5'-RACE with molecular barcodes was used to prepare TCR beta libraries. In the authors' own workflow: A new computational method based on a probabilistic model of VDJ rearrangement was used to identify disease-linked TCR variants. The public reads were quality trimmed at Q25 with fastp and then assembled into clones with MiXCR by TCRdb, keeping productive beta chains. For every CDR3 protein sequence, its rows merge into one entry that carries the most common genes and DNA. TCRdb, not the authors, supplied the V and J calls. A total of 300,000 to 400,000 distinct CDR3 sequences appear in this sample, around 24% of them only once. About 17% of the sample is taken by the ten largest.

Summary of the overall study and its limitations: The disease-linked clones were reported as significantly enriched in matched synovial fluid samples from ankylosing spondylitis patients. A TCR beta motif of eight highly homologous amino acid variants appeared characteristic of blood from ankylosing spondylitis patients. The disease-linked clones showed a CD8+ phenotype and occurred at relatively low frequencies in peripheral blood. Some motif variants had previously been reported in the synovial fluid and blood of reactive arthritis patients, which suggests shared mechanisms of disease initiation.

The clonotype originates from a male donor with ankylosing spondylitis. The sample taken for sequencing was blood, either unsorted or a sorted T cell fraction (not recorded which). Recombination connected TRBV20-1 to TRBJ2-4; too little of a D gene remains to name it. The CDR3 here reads CSARDPAQAKNIQYF. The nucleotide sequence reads TGCAGTGCTAGAGACCCGGCGCAGGCCAAAAACATTCAGTACTTC.